These 19 T cell receptor beta chains were all obtained from the same sample, sequenced in a study of blood T cells in healthy people across ages. A J-beta primer mix and a sample-barcoded 5' primer were used in a second PCR of roughly 7 to 12 cycles. In TCRdb, the 5' RACE reads were re-called with MiXCR into one record per CDR3 protein. The sample holds about 830,000 distinct CDR3 sequences; roughly 60% are singletons and the top ten take 22%. What was sequenced was blood. The receptors originated from a man aged 25 to 45 in good health.

This clonotype was observed at least ten times. J is TRBJ2-7 and V is TRBV7-2; 14 bases agree with TRBD2. The CDR3 spans 14 residues. Germline-derived CDR1 and CDR2 are SGHTA and FQGNSA. The junction had 1 base not matched to a gene; V was cut back by 4 bases and J by 5 bases. The CDR3 DNA reads TGTGCCAGCAGCTCGGGACTAGCGGGAGACGAGCAGTACTTC. Protein product: CASSSGLAGDEQYF. Complete variable domain (other parts from reference TRBV7-2 and TRBJ2-7): GAGVSQSPSNKVTEKGKDVELRCDPISGHTALYWYRQSLGQGLEFLIYFQGNSAPDKSGLPSDRFSAERTGGSVSTLTIQRTQQEDSAVYLCASSSGLAGDEQYFGPGTRLTVT.

This clonotype was found once. The chain couples TRBV29-1 to TRBJ2-7; 7 bases match TRBD1. CDR3 length: 16 residues. The germline CDR1 and CDR2 sequences are SQVTM and ANQGSEA. The J segment lost 3 bases and the V segment lost 4 bases, leaving 15 bases of the junction unmatched. CDR3 region: CSVVLRDSLSLYEQYF. The CDR3 DNA reads as TGCAGCGTTGTCCTCCGGGACAGCTTATCACTCTACGAGCAGTACTTC.

CDR3 region: CASSLVWWPQTGAVITEAFF. In DNA form, the CDR3 reads TGTGCCAGCAGCTTAGTGTGGTGGCCGCAAACAGGGGCCGTTATCACTGAAGCTTTCTTT. This chain links TRBV7-9 with TRBJ1-1, with 7 nucleotides matching TRBD1. Germline V gene lookup returns CDR1 SEHNR and CDR2 FQNEAQ (reference sequence). This CDR3 is built from 20 residues. Trimming removed 1 base from V and 4 bases from J; junction bases left unmatched: 21.

This clonotype was seen only a few times. The chain employs TRBV20-1 and TRBJ2-1; D ambiguous. V was pared by 4 bases and J by 4 bases, with 17 bases between. Germline V gives CDR1 DFQATT, CDR2 SNEGSKA (reference sequence). CDR3 length: 15 amino acids. The CDR3 spells CSAKARGILYNEQFF. CDR3 bases: TGCAGTGCTAAGGCGCGTGGGATCCTGTACAATGAGCAGTTCTTC.

This clonotype was seen only a few times. This chain's CDR3 is CASSFGDTSYEQYF. DNA for the CDR3: TGTGCCAGCAGTTTTGGGGACACCAGCTACGAGCAGTACTTC. The chain uses TRBV12-3 or TRBV12-4 and TRBJ2-7; possibly TRBD1 for D (6 bases). CDR3 length: 14 amino acids. Trimming took off 3 bases at V and 3 bases at J, with 12 bases between the two ends.

The V call is TRBV15, the J call TRBJ2-5, with 7 bases matching TRBD1. V shed 6 bases and J 0 bases; nucleotides not matched to a gene: 7. The CDR3 loop spans 15 amino acids. From germline, CDR1 is LNHNV and CDR2 YYDKDF (reference sequence). The DNA of the CDR3 is TGTGCCACCAGAGACCCACAGGGGTACCAAGAGACCCAGTACTTC. It yields the protein CATRDPQGYQETQYF.

V and J are TRBV24-1 and TRBJ2-1; D ambiguous. Trimming removed 4 bases from V and 7 bases from J, with 10 bases in between. This CDR3 is built from 13 residues. CDR1 is KGHDR and CDR2 is SFDVKD in the germline V gene. As DNA, the CDR3 is TGTGCCACCAGTGACTCCCATCAGAATGAGCAGTTCTTC. Amino acids: CATSDSHQNEQFF.

The V and J genes are TRBV6-2 or TRBV6-3 and TRBJ2-1; 7 bases map to TRBD1. V lost 6 bases and J lost 7; bases outside the gene matches: 12. Germline CDR1 reads MNHEY; CDR2 reads SVGEGT. The CDR3 has 15 amino acids. CDR3 protein: CASSPGRDRVNEQFF. CDR3 in DNA: TGTGCCAGCAGCCCCGGTCGGGACAGAGTTAATGAGCAGTTCTTC.

This clonotype was picked up a small number of times. The rearrangement uses TRBV5-1 and TRBJ1-2, with D possibly TRBD1 on 5 matching bases. There are 15 residues in the CDR3. CDR1 SGHRS and CDR2 YFSETQ come from the germline V gene. The germline V and J ends were trimmed by 0 bases and 1 base, with 10 bases remaining between them. The CDR3 bases are TGCGCCAGCAGCTTGGTGGCAGGGAGTAACTATGGCTACACCTTC. Translated: CASSLVAGSNYGYTF.

A few counts support this clonotype. The V call is TRBV29-1, the J call TRBJ2-7, with TRBD2 identical over 8 bases. This CDR3 has 13 amino acids. The J segment lost 2 bases and the V segment lost 5 bases, leaving 5 bases of the junction unmatched. The V gene's germline CDR1 is SQVTM and CDR2 ANQGSEA. Written as DNA, the CDR3 is TGCAGCGTTCTTAGCGGGACAACCTACGAGCAGTACTTC. Its translation: CSVLSGTTYEQYF.

The chain couples TRBV7-9 to TRBJ2-4; no clear D gene. This CDR3 comprises 15 residues. Per germline, CDR1 SEHNR and CDR2 FQNEAQ (reference sequence). V gave up 2 bases and J gave up 0 bases, with 8 bases separating them. This chain's CDR3 is CASSLSDVAKNIQYF. The CDR3 DNA follows: TGTGCCAGCAGCTTATCGGACGTAGCCAAAAACATTCAGTACTTC.

The chain is built from TRBV3-1 and TRBJ2-5; D not certain. The DNA end favors TRBJ2-7, so the J call may be wrong. There are 14 residues in the CDR3. Germline V gene data show CDR1 as LGHDT and CDR2 as YNNKEL (reference sequence). CDR3 in DNA: TGTGCCAGCAGCCAAGGGTTCGCTAGGGTCGAGCAGTACTTC. This translates into CASSQGFARVEQYF.

This clonotype turned up a few times. The chain combines TRBV28 with TRBJ2-7; D might be TRBD1 (5 bases). V lost 2 bases and J lost 2, with 19 bases in between. CDR1 MDHEN and CDR2 SYDVKM come from the germline V gene. The CDR3 totals 17 residues. DNA for the CDR3: TGTGCCAGCAGTTTAGGCCCAAGGGGTCCAAAGCCCTACGAGCAGTACTTC. It codes for CASSLGPRGPKPYEQYF.

The chain uses TRBV15 and TRBJ2-3; TRBD2 agrees at 9 bases. The ends lost 5 bases at V and 6 bases at J; junction bases unmatched: 6. The CDR3 runs to 14 residues. Germline values: CDR1 LNHNV, CDR2 YYDKDF (reference sequence). CDR3 amino acids: CATSPWTSADTQYF. The CDR3 DNA follows: TGTGCCACCAGCCCGTGGACTAGCGCGGATACGCAGTATTTT.

This clonotype was seen more than once but under ten times. The chain uses TRBV4-2 and TRBJ1-6; no clear D. V lost 5 bases to trimming and J lost 3 bases, with 8 bases between them. The CDR3 is 14 residues long. CDR1 and CDR2 from the germline V gene are LGHNA and YNFKEQ. CDR3 region: CASSEENYNSPLHF. For the CDR3, the DNA is TGTGCCAGCAGCGAGGAGAACTATAATTCACCCCTCCACTTT.

In its sample, this clonotype was seen a few times. J is TRBJ2-7 and V is TRBV7-2; 7 bases fit TRBD2. CDR3 length equals 13 residues. With 5 bases clipped from V and 3 bases from J, the junction kept 4 bases outside the gene matches. The germline CDR1 and CDR2 sequences are SGHTA and FQGNSA. CDR3 sequence (DNA): TGTGCCAGCAGCCGCCAGCGGGGCTACGAGCAGTACTTC. Amino acids: CASSRQRGYEQYF.

The table lists this clonotype with a few counts. The chain recombines TRBV10-3 with TRBJ2-7, with TRBD1 as a possible D gene (6 bases). Germline CDR1 and CDR2: ENHRY and SYGVKD. The germline V and J ends were trimmed by 7 bases and 3 bases, with 13 bases remaining between them. The CDR3 is 13 amino acids. CDR3 DNA: TGTGCCATCAAAGTCGGACAGCACTACGAGCAGTACTTC. Protein sequence: CAIKVGQHYEQYF.

The chain has TRBV2 and TRBJ2-3; unclear D gene. CDR3 length: 13 amino acids. The germline CDR1 and CDR2 sequences are SNHLY and FYNNEI. V gave up 0 bases and J gave up 14 bases, with 15 bases separating them. CDR3 sequence: CASSEASPAPLYF. CDR3 bases: TGTGCCAGCAGTGAAGCCTCTCCTGCTCCCTTGTATTTT.

The chain links TRBV20-1 to TRBJ1-4; the D is unclear. V lost 0 bases and J 8 bases, leaving 13 bases between the germline ends. Per germline, CDR1 DFQATT and CDR2 SNEGSKA (reference sequence). The CDR3 totals 14 residues. The CDR3 bases are TGCAGTGCTAGAGATTCCCCTCGAGGAGAAAAACTGTTTTTT. It encodes CSARDSPRGEKLFF.